This T cell receptor beta chain was recorded in a study of Tregs in tolerant kidney transplant recipients. The wider study: Mixed chimerism was transient after nonmyeloablative marrow transplants from related graft donors. Whole-study findings and limits: Changing PCR primers prevented nucleotide comparison between some patients' samples. The small number of patients limits these findings pending further validation.

A word on this clone: No antigen is known for it.

The CDR3 spans 15 residues. V lost 3 bases and J lost 3; bases outside the gene matches: 9. CDR1 is SGHKS, CDR2 YYEKEE, per germline (reference sequence). TCRdb's table, derived via immunoSEQ multiplex PCR, lists solely in-frame clones and lacks some. This repertoire shows some 80,000 clones, roughly 98% found once; its top ten account for about 0.61%. The chain uses TRBV5-5 and TRBJ2-7, with 7 bases matching TRBD1. This material consisted of CD4+ T cells from blood, taken before the transplant. The clonotype comes from a human donor who received a combined kidney and bone marrow transplant. DNA for the CDR3: TGTGCCAGCAGCTATGGGACAGCTATACTCTACGAGCAGTACTTC. Its protein is CASSYGTAILYEQYF. The whole variable domain, filled in from reference TRBV5-5 and TRBJ2-7, reads DAGVTQSPTHLIKTRGQQVTLRCSPISGHKSVSWYQQVLGQGPQFIFQYYEKEERGRGNFPDRFSARQFPNYSSELNVNALLLGDSALYLCASSYGTAILYEQYFGPGTRLTVT.